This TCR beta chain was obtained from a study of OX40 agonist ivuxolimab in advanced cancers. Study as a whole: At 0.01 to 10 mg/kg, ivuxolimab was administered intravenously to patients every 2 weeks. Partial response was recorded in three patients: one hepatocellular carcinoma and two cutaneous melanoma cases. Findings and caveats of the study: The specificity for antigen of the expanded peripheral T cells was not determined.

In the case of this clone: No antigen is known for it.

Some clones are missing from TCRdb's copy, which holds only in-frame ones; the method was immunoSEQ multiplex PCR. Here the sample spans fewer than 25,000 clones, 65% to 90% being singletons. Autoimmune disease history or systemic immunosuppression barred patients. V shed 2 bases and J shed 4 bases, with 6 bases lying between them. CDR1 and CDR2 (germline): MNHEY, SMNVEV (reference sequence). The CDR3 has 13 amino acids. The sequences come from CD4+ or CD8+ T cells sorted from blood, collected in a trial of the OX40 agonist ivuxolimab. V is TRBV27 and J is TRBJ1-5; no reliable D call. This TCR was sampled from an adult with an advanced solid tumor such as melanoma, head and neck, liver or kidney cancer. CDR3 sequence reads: CASSLRGNQPQHF. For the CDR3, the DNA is TGTGCCAGCAGTTTACGAGGGAATCAGCCCCAGCATTTT.